This T cell receptor (beta chain) was sequenced in a study of CXCR3-negative and CXCR3-positive naive CD8 T cells. Among CD8+ T cells, naive ones were CD45RO-CCR7+CD27+CD95-. The TRB libraries of cDNA were built by UMI-labeled 5' RACE. TCRdb derives one entry per CDR3 protein from the 5' RACE reads, leaving out DNA. The table lists some 130,000 distinct CDR3 sequences, with approximately 0.3% in the top ten. Per germline, CDR1 DFQATT and CDR2 SNEGSKA (reference sequence). The CDR3 consists of 16 residues. Sequences were obtained from naive CXCR3- CD8+ T cells from blood. Sample subset: CD45RO-CCR7+CD27+CD95- naive CD8+ T cells lacking CXCR3 (TNR3-). This clonotype was obtained from a human donor in good health. Some clones in this sample may be carry-over from other donors' samples. The chain combines TRBV20-1 with TRBJ2-7; lacking DNA, the TRBD2 call made by TCRdb goes unchecked. The CDR3: CSARDPPTSGVYEQYF.